The 25 T cell receptor beta chains reported below all come from one sample, sequenced in a study of blood T cell repertoires in COVID-19. Sequenced by immunoSEQ multiplex PCR; TCRdb stores in-frame clones only, minus some. The data contain some 70,000 clones, about 90% of them seen just once; the ten biggest clones take up 6% to 8%. Sequencing used peripheral blood. These receptor sequences come from a human donor in a cohort sampled during active COVID-19.

The chain joins TRBV5-1 to TRBJ2-3; D is unclear. The CDR3 is 14 amino acids. Trimming left V 2 bases short and J 3 bases short, with 10 bases between. Germline V gene sequence: CDR1 SGHRS, CDR2 YFSETQ. The CDR3 loop is CASSLSTVTDTQYF. The CDR3 DNA sequence: TGCGCCAGCAGCTTATCCACTGTTACAGATACGCAGTATTTT.

V usage is TRBV5-4 and J usage is TRBJ1-2; D is perhaps TRBD1 (5 bases). CDR1 is SGHNT and CDR2 is YYREEE in the germline V gene (reference sequence). Trimming cost V 3 bases and J 8 bases, with 11 bases left between them. There are 12 residues in the CDR3. CDR3 sequence: CASSSPGRGYTF. The CDR3, as DNA: TGTGCCAGCAGCTCACCAGGGCGAGGCTACACCTTC.

The V call is TRBV19, the J call TRBJ2-7, with D perhaps matching TRBD2 (6 bases). The CDR3 runs to 17 residues. From germline, CDR1 is LNHDA and CDR2 SQIVND (reference sequence). The V and J ends lost 7 bases and 6 bases respectively, with 28 bases between them. The CDR3 nucleotides read TGTGCCAGTATATTGGGATCTCCGGGACTTCCCCTTCCCGAGCAGTACTTC. This codes for CASILGSPGLPLPEQYF. The variable domain in full, with the rest retrieved from reference TRBV19 and TRBJ2-7, is DGGITQSPKYLFRKEGQNVTLSCEQNLNHDAMYWYRQDPGQGLRLIYYSQIVNDFQKGDIAEGYSVSREKKESFPLTVTSAQKNPTAFYLCASILGSPGLPLPEQYFGPGTRLTVT.

The chain couples TRBV11-2 to TRBJ2-5; D is uncertain. V was trimmed by 0 bases and J by 2 bases, leaving 10 bases between them. Looked up from germline, CDR1 is SGHAT and CDR2 is FQNNGV. This CDR3 region has 15 residues. CDR3 protein: CASSLDPDKQETQYF. The CDR3 DNA reads TGTGCCAGCAGCTTAGATCCTGACAAACAAGAGACCCAGTACTTC. Looking up the rest from reference TRBV11-2 and TRBJ2-5 gives the full variable domain: EAGVAQSPRYKIIEKRQSVAFWCNPISGHATLYWYQQILGQGPKLLIQFQNNGVVDDSQLPKDRFSAERLKGVDSTLKIQPAKLEDSAVYLCASSLDPDKQETQYFGPGTRLLVL.

This clone was recorded once. This chain connects TRBV7-2 to TRBJ1-1; D is undetermined. Per the germline V gene, CDR1 is SGHTA and CDR2 is FQGNSA. The CDR3 is 14 amino acids. V was clipped by 3 bases and J by 6 bases, with 14 bases between them. As DNA, the CDR3 is TGTGCCAGCAGCTTCGCAGCTATCGGGTCTGAAGCTTTCTTT. It encodes CASSFAAIGSEAFF.

This chain links TRBV13 with TRBJ2-1; 7 positions agree with TRBD2. The CDR3 totals 15 residues. V was pared by 4 bases and J by 2 bases, with 5 bases of the junction left unmatched. The germline CDR1 and CDR2 sequences are PRHDT and FYEKMQ (reference sequence). The CDR3 DNA follows: TGTGCCAGCAGCTACTTAGCGGGTACCTACAATGAGCAGTTCTTC. Residues: CASSYLAGTYNEQFF.

V gene TRBV6-1 combines with J gene TRBJ2-7, with 7 bases matching TRBD1. The CDR3 is made up of 16 amino acids. The trim removed 2 bases at V and 6 bases at J, leaving 13 bases unmatched. From germline, CDR1 is MNHNS and CDR2 SASEGT. This CDR3 is CASSELRDRKHGEQYF. CDR3 nucleotides: TGTGCCAGCAGTGAATTGAGGGACAGAAAACACGGCGAGCAGTACTTC.

The chain combines TRBV19 with TRBJ1-5; weak D call: TRBD1 (6 bases). The CDR3 consists of 18 residues. Per germline, CDR1 LNHDA and CDR2 SQIVND (reference sequence). The V end was cut by 1 base, the J end by 2 bases, with 18 bases between. CDR3 amino acids: CASSIVWSGASRNQPQHF. In DNA, the CDR3 is TGTGCCAGTAGTATAGTGTGGTCAGGGGCATCTCGCAATCAGCCCCAGCATTTT.

This chain joins TRBV29-1 and TRBJ2-7; tentative D call: TRBD1 (6 bases). V was pared by 4 bases and J by 3 bases, with 13 bases between. In germline, CDR1 is SQVTM, CDR2 ANQGSEA. This CDR3 is 13 amino acids long. CDR3 sequence: CSVVPGQYYEQYF. The CDR3, as DNA: TGCAGCGTTGTCCCTGGACAGTACTACGAGCAGTACTTC.

This clone was recorded once. The chain has TRBV14 and TRBJ2-2; TRBD1 aligns across 7 bases. V lost 3 bases, J lost 4 bases, and 11 bases stayed unmatched. The CDR3 loop spans 17 amino acids. Germline CDR1 is SGHDN and CDR2 is FVKESK. The chain's CDR3 is CASSQQPGTVPTGELFF. In DNA form, the CDR3 reads TGTGCCAGCAGCCAGCAACCAGGGACAGTACCCACCGGGGAGCTGTTTTTT.

This clone occurred once. The chain carries TRBV7-9 and TRBJ2-3; 10 bases are a match to TRBD2. There are 18 residues in the CDR3. With 4 bases clipped from V and 5 bases from J, the junction kept 15 bases outside the gene matches. Germline V CDR1 and CDR2: SEHNR, FQNEAQ (reference sequence). In DNA form, the CDR3 reads TGTGCCAGCAGCTCGAGCAACCTCCAACTAGCGGGAAGAGATACGCAGTATTTT. Amino acids: CASSSSNLQLAGRDTQYF.

This sequence joins TRBV7-2 and TRBJ2-5; D may be TRBD2 (5 bases). The ends were cut back, 0 bases at V and 1 base at J, with 12 bases in the middle. Germline CDR1 reads SGHTA; CDR2 reads FQGNSA. The CDR3 length is 16 residues. CDR3 loop: CASSLAGERLQETQYF. The CDR3 nucleotides read TGTGCCAGCAGCTTAGCCGGGGAGCGTCTCCAAGAGACCCAGTACTTC.

The chain joins TRBV19 to TRBJ1-3; unclear D gene. The V end lost 3 bases, the J end lost 8 bases, and 11 bases lay between the germline ends. CDR1 is LNHDA, CDR2 SQIVND, per germline (reference sequence). There are 13 residues in the CDR3. This CDR3 is CASSIAGLDTIYF. CDR3 coding DNA: TGTGCCAGTAGTATTGCCGGGTTGGACACCATATATTTT.

The chain has TRBV5-6 and TRBJ2-3; no firm D call. Trimming left V 1 base short and J 7 bases short, with 7 bases between. The CDR3 is made up of 12 amino acids. CDR1 is SGHDT and CDR2 is YYEEEE in the germline V gene. The CDR3 protein is CASSLIQNTQYF. CDR3 coding DNA: TGTGCCAGCAGCTTGATCCAGAATACGCAGTATTTT. The complete variable domain, with remaining parts taken from reference TRBV5-6 and TRBJ2-3, reads DAGVTQSPTHLIKTRGQQVTLRCSPKSGHDTVSWYQQALGQGPQFIFQYYEEEERQRGNFPDRFSGHQFPNYSSELNVNALLLGDSALYLCASSLIQNTQYFGPGTRLTVL.

The V gene is TRBV12-3 or TRBV12-4, the J gene TRBJ2-1; weak D call: TRBD2 (5 bases). V lost 6 bases, J lost 10 bases, and 10 bases lay in between. The CDR3 totals 11 residues. The CDR3 spells CASRTGEEQFF. CDR3 bases: TGTGCCAGCAGAACCGGGGAAGAGCAGTTCTTC.

The chain recombines TRBV5-1 with TRBJ2-2, with D hard to call. The CDR3 consists of 16 residues. From germline, CDR1 is SGHRS and CDR2 YFSETQ. Trimming removed 0 bases from V and 1 base from J, with 10 bases in between. CDR3 bases: TGCGCCAGCAGCTTGGAGGTCGGCGGGAACACCGGGGAGCTGTTTTTT. It is translated as CASSLEVGGNTGELFF.

The chain uses TRBV6-5 and TRBJ2-7; 9 nucleotides agree with TRBD1. Germline V lookup: CDR1 MNHEY, CDR2 SVGAGI. Trimming took 6 bases from V and 4 from J; bases not matched to a gene: 7. The CDR3 extends over 14 amino acids. This chain's CDR3 is CASRPRDRAYEQYF. DNA for the CDR3: TGTGCCAGCAGACCCCGGGACAGGGCTTACGAGCAGTACTTC.

The chain employs TRBV3-1 (or the pseudogene TRBV3-2) and TRBJ2-7, with D possibly matching TRBD2 (5 bases). Trimming took 1 base from V and 6 from J, leaving 10 bases between them. The CDR3 runs to 13 residues. Germline loops: CDR1 LGHDT, CDR2 YNNKEL (reference sequence). The CDR3 bases are TGTGCCAGCAGCCAAGTCCTTGGAGGCGAGCAGTACTTC. It yields the protein CASSQVLGGEQYF.

The genes are TRBV2 and TRBJ2-7; 8 bases match TRBD2. Germline assignment: CDR1 SNHLY and CDR2 FYNNEI. The J segment lost 0 bases and the V segment lost 7 bases, leaving 5 bases of the junction unmatched. The CDR3 has 14 residues. The DNA for the CDR3 is TGTGCCAGCACGGGCGGGAGGAGCTCCTACGAGCAGTACTTC. Translation gives CASTGGRSSYEQYF.

The chain combines TRBV12-3 or TRBV12-4 with TRBJ2-7; possible D gene TRBD2, 5 bases. V was cut by 4 bases and J by 2 bases, with 9 bases left in between. The CDR3 is 13 residues long. The CDR3: CASSSRGTYEQYF. The DNA of the CDR3 is TGTGCCAGCAGTTCTCGGGGTACCTACGAGCAGTACTTC.

This clone was picked up one time. The V gene is TRBV7-2, the J gene TRBJ2-3; D gene uncertain. Per the germline V gene, CDR1 is SGHTA and CDR2 is FQGNSA. CDR3 length: 14 residues. V lost 5 bases to trimming and J lost 0 bases, with 9 bases between them. The CDR3 loop is CASSPRLSTDTQYF. The CDR3 DNA sequence: TGTGCCAGCAGCCCCCGACTTAGCACAGATACGCAGTATTTT.

The J gene is TRBJ2-3, the V gene TRBV25-1, with 9 bases matching TRBD2. Trimming cost V 6 bases and J 0 bases; bases outside gene matches: 7. Germline assignment: CDR1 MGHDK and CDR2 SYGVNS. The CDR3 covers 16 residues. Here the CDR3 reads CASSDLAGESTDTQYF. The CDR3 DNA is TGTGCCAGCAGCGACTTAGCGGGGGAAAGCACAGATACGCAGTATTTT.

This chain uses TRBV7-3 with TRBJ2-1, with a tentative D call TRBD2 (5 bases). The CDR3 loop spans 16 amino acids. V lost 2 bases and J lost 8, with 19 bases in between. CDR1 is SGHTA, CDR2 FQGTGA, per germline. Written as DNA, the CDR3 is TGTGCCAGCAGCTTATCATACGGGGAACGGCGAGATGAGCAGTTCTTC. Translation: CASSLSYGERRDEQFF.

The rearrangement links TRBV11-3 to TRBJ2-2, with 8 bases aligning to TRBD1. J lost 6 bases, V lost 4 bases, and 4 bases had no gene match. Germline lookup yields CDR1 SGHNT and CDR2 YENEEA. The CDR3 spans 14 residues. The CDR3 bases are TGTGCCAGCAGCTCTGCAGGGGGCTCCGGGGAGCTGTTTTTT. Translation: CASSSAGGSGELFF.

The V call is TRBV7-2, the J call TRBJ1-1, with 9 bases aligning to TRBD1. V lost 4 bases, J lost 6 bases, and 3 bases stayed unmatched. The CDR3 loop spans 13 amino acids. The germline CDR1 and CDR2 sequences are SGHTA and FQGNSA. The DNA for the CDR3 is TGTGCCAGCAGCTCCCGGACAGGGGCTGAAGCTTTCTTT. This sequence encodes CASSSRTGAEAFF.